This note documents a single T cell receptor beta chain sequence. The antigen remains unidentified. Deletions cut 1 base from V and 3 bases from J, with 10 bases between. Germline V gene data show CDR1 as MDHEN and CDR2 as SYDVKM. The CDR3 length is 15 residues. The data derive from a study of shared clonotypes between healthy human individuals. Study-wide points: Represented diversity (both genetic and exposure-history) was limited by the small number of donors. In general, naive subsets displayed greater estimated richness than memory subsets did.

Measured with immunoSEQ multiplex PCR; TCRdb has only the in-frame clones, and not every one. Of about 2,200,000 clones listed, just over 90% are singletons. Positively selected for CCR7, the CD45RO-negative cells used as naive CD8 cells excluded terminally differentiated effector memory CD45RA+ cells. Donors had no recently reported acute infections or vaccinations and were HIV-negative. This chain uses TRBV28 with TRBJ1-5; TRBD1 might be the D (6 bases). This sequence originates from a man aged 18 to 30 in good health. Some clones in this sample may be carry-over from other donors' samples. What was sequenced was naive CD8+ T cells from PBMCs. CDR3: CASSLSGAFNQPQHF. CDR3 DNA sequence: TGTGCCAGCAGTTTATCAGGGGCGTTCAATCAGCCCCAGCATTTT.